This T cell receptor beta chain was documented in a study of blood T cell repertoires in COVID-19. Looked up from germline, CDR1 is SNHLY and CDR2 is FYNNEI. V dropped 6 bases and J dropped 7; count of bases not matched to a gene: 6. The length of the CDR3 is 14 residues. The repertoire was sequenced with immunoSEQ multiplex PCR; TCRdb's copy has only in-frame clones and lacks some. The repertoire holds some 150,000 clones, with about nine tenths as singletons. The sample was peripheral blood. The clonotype originates from a woman aged 80 or over with acute or convalescent COVID-19. The V and J genes are TRBV2 and TRBJ1-4, with 9 bases that match TRBD1. CDR3 residues: CASSETGGVEKLFF. CDR3 nucleotide sequence: TGTGCCAGCAGCGAAACAGGGGGCGTTGAAAAACTGTTTTTT. The full variable domain, completed using reference TRBV2 and TRBJ1-4, is EPEVTQTPSHQVTQMGQEVILRCVPISNHLYFYWYRQILGQKVEFLVSFYNNEISEKSEIFDDQFSVERPDGSNFTLKIRSTKLEDSAMYFCASSETGGVEKLFFGSGTQLSVL.